Below are 29 T cell receptor beta chains sequenced from a single sample in a study of post-analysis software for immune sequencing data. Unique molecular identifiers had been added to the TCR beta cDNA libraries. TCRdb reprocessed the PCR reads with MiXCR, giving one entry per CDR3 protein. The profile shows 160,000 or so distinct CDR3 sequences, roughly 35% of them singletons. The specimen comprised blood, sampled after autologous hematopoietic stem cell transplantation. All receptors derive from a girl between 10 and 17 years old with multiple sclerosis.

The chain couples TRBV6-1 to TRBJ2-7, with 15 positions matching TRBD2. CDR3 length equals 16 residues. V shed 1 base and J 5 bases; nucleotides not matched to a gene: 3. The germline V gene has CDR1 MNHNS and CDR2 SASEGT. The CDR3 sequence: CASSEDGLAGGNEQYF. Here the CDR3 DNA reads TGTGCCAGCAGTGAAGACGGACTAGCGGGAGGGAACGAGCAGTACTTC.

This clonotype was recorded a few times. V gene TRBV28 combines with J gene TRBJ2-5; possibly TRBD2 for D (5 bases). V lost 3 bases, J lost 5 bases, and 16 bases lay in between. Germline V gene lookup returns CDR1 MDHEN and CDR2 SYDVKM. This CDR3 spans 15 amino acids. The CDR3 DNA follows: TGTGCCAGCAGTTTGTTAGGACTCCCCTTCGAGACCCAGTACTTC. As protein: CASSLLGLPFETQYF.

This rearrangement joins TRBV6-2 or TRBV6-3 to TRBJ2-1; no clear D. V was pared by 2 bases and J by 8 bases, with 4 bases between. Germline V CDR1 and CDR2: MNHEY, SVGEGT. This CDR3 region has 11 residues. The CDR3 region is CASSYTHEQFF. Written as DNA, the CDR3 is TGTGCCAGCAGTTACACGCATGAGCAGTTCTTC.

This clonotype was picked up many times. The J gene is TRBJ2-7, the V gene TRBV29-1; 14 bases line up with TRBD2. The CDR3 loop spans 19 amino acids. V shed 4 bases, J shed 0 bases, and the junction held 14 bases outside the gene matches. The germline gives CDR1 SQVTM, CDR2 ANQGSEA. The DNA of the CDR3 is TGCAGCGTTGGCCCTACTGGACTAGCGGGAGGCCTAAGCTCCTACGAGCAGTACTTC. Translating it yields CSVGPTGLAGGLSSYEQYF.

The CDR3: CAISQLAVYNEQFF. The CDR3 bases are TGTGCCATCAGTCAACTAGCGGTATACAATGAGCAGTTCTTC. The chain couples TRBV10-3 to TRBJ2-1, with 8 nucleotides matching TRBD2. Germline lookup yields CDR1 ENHRY and CDR2 SYGVKD. This CDR3 contains 14 residues. The V gene end was trimmed by 5 bases and the J gene end by 4 bases; junction bases not matched to a gene: 4.

The CDR3 loop reads CAISESEGAIKQPQHF. The CDR3 DNA is TGTGCCATCAGTGAGTCTGAAGGGGCGATCAAACAGCCCCAGCATTTT. This chain connects TRBV10-3 to TRBJ1-5; D might be TRBD1 (5 bases). The CDR3 is 16 residues long. V was pared by 0 bases and J by 7 bases, with 16 bases between. CDR1 ENHRY and CDR2 SYGVKD come from the germline V gene.

This clonotype was picked up one time. V usage is TRBV24-1 and J usage is TRBJ1-2; no reliable D call. Trimming left V 6 bases short and J 11 bases short, with 18 bases between. Germline V gene sequence: CDR1 KGHDR, CDR2 SFDVKD. CDR3 size: 13 residues. CDR3 DNA sequence: TGTGCCACCAGTTCGGTGGGTAGTCGTCGGTACACCTTC. Protein product: CATSSVGSRRYTF.

This clonotype was detected only a few times. The chain recombines TRBV7-9 with TRBJ2-1; D perhaps matches TRBD1 (6 bases). The CDR3 loop spans 15 amino acids. Germline assignment: CDR1 SEHNR and CDR2 FQNEAQ (reference sequence). V was pared by 8 bases and J by 5 bases, with 19 bases between. The chain's CDR3 is CASLWGQGQDNEQFF. The CDR3 DNA reads TGTGCCAGCCTCTGGGGGCAGGGGCAGGACAATGAGCAGTTCTTC.

The gene calls are TRBV27 and TRBJ2-7; D tentatively fits TRBD1 or TRBD2 (5 bases each). This CDR3 has 13 amino acids. V lost 11 bases and J lost 5, with 19 bases in between. Germline V lookup: CDR1 MNHEY, CDR2 SMNVEV (reference sequence). As DNA, the CDR3 is TGTGCCGCCTGCCGGGGCAGACGAAACGAGCAGTACTTC. It translates to CAACRGRRNEQYF.

V gene TRBV5-6 combines with J gene TRBJ1-6; 9 nucleotides line up with TRBD1. There are 17 residues in the CDR3. Trimming at V came to 3 bases and at J to 0 bases, leaving 4 bases not matched to a gene. The germline V gene encodes CDR1 SGHDT and CDR2 YYEEEE. The CDR3 DNA follows: TGTGCCAGCAGCTCATCGACAGGGGGCTCCTATAATTCACCCCTCCACTTT. Encoded protein: CASSSSTGGSYNSPLHF.

This clonotype occurred a few times. The gene calls are TRBV12-3 or TRBV12-4 and TRBJ1-4; D call uncertain. CDR3 length: 12 residues. V was pared by 8 bases and J by 3 bases, with 7 bases between. In DNA form, the CDR3 reads TGTGCCAGCCGCCCCTCTAATGAAAAACTGTTTTTT. Protein product: CASRPSNEKLFF.

The J gene is TRBJ1-6, the V gene TRBV28, with D perhaps TRBD1 (5 bases). Looked up from germline, CDR1 is MDHEN and CDR2 is SYDVKM. V was clipped by 3 bases and J by 7 bases, with 16 bases between them. This CDR3 is built from 16 residues. For the CDR3, the DNA is TGTGCCAGCAGTTTGGAGGGGCCCATGTTGAATTCACCCCTCCACTTT. This codes for CASSLEGPMLNSPLHF.

This chain joins TRBV20-1 and TRBJ1-1, with a weak D call TRBD1 (6 bases). The CDR3 is 15 amino acids. Per the germline V gene, CDR1 is DFQATT and CDR2 is SNEGSKA (reference sequence). V was cut by 6 bases and J by 5 bases, with 22 bases left in between. The CDR3 coding sequence is TGCAGTGCGAGAAGGGGCGAGGGGGGGGGAACTGAAGCTTTCTTT. Amino acid sequence: CSARRGEGGGTEAFF.

V usage is TRBV7-3 and J usage is TRBJ2-1; D gene ambiguous. The CDR3 loop spans 14 amino acids. V shed 5 bases and J shed 4 bases, with 12 bases lying between them. The germline CDR1 and CDR2 sequences are SGHTA and FQGTGA. CDR3: CASSPSGLYNEQFF. CDR3 in DNA: TGTGCCAGCAGCCCCTCCGGGTTGTACAATGAGCAGTTCTTC.

The V gene is TRBV3-1, the J gene TRBJ2-7; D not resolved. The CDR3 consists of 12 residues. Germline values: CDR1 LGHDT, CDR2 YNNKEL (reference sequence). V lost 6 bases and J 6 bases, leaving 12 bases between the germline ends. CDR3 protein: CASRKKTGEQYF. CDR3 in DNA: TGTGCCAGCAGAAAAAAGACTGGCGAGCAGTACTTC.

The rearrangement links TRBV25-1 to TRBJ2-1, with a weak D call TRBD1 (6 bases). Trimming left V 5 bases short and J 6 bases short, with 14 bases between. The CDR3 consists of 14 residues. The V gene's germline CDR1 is MGHDK and CDR2 SYGVNS. CDR3 loop: CASSWALRGNEQFF. The DNA for the CDR3 is TGTGCCAGCAGTTGGGCACTCAGGGGCAATGAGCAGTTCTTC.

The chain employs TRBV5-1 and TRBJ2-1, with 11 bases aligning to TRBD2. This CDR3 is 17 amino acids long. J was trimmed by 2 bases and V by 2 bases; bases with no gene match: 6. Germline V gene lookup returns CDR1 SGHRS and CDR2 YFSETQ. The CDR3 sequence: CASSFPTSGGTYNEQFF. The CDR3 coding sequence is TGCGCCAGCAGCTTTCCTACTAGCGGGGGTACCTACAATGAGCAGTTCTTC.

This chain uses TRBV12-3 or TRBV12-4 with TRBJ2-7, with a weak D call TRBD1 (6 bases). The length of the CDR3 is 14 residues. V was pared by 6 bases and J by 2 bases, with 14 bases between. CDR3 residues: CASSPPDSTYEQYF. The CDR3 coding sequence is TGTGCCAGCAGCCCGCCGGACAGCACCTACGAGCAGTACTTC.

The chain uses TRBV11-2 and TRBJ2-7, with TRBD2 matching 10 bases. Germline V gene sequence: CDR1 SGHAT, CDR2 FQNNGV. V was clipped by 7 bases and J by 5 bases; unmatched bases: 8. The CDR3 runs to 14 residues. The CDR3 loop reads CASNTGTSVHEQYF. The CDR3 DNA follows: TGTGCCAGCAACACCGGGACTAGCGTGCACGAGCAGTACTTC.

The rearrangement joins TRBV20-1 to TRBJ1-1, with 8 positions matching TRBD1. J gave up 5 bases and V 6 bases, and 11 bases lay outside the gene matches. Germline V gene data show CDR1 as DFQATT and CDR2 as SNEGSKA (reference sequence). This CDR3 is 14 amino acids long. The CDR3 loop reads CSAHRQGKVTEAFF. Here the CDR3 DNA reads TGCAGTGCACACCGACAGGGGAAGGTAACTGAAGCTTTCTTT.

The V gene is TRBV5-6, the J gene TRBJ2-7; 7 bases align to TRBD1. The CDR3 covers 15 residues. The germline V gene encodes CDR1 SGHDT and CDR2 YYEEEE. V shed 2 bases and J 2 bases; nucleotides not matched to a gene: 7. The CDR3 sequence is CASSFGAGGTYEQYF. CDR3 bases: TGTGCCAGCAGCTTCGGGGCAGGGGGAACCTACGAGCAGTACTTC.

This clonotype showed up just a few times. The rearrangement joins TRBV10-3 to TRBJ2-7, with unresolved D. The V end was cut by 8 bases, the J end by 7 bases, with 18 bases between. CDR3 length: 13 residues. Germline V lookup: CDR1 ENHRY, CDR2 SYGVKD. The CDR3, as DNA: TGTGCCATCGGAGAACGGAATCTAGGGGAGCAGTACTTC. Amino acid sequence: CAIGERNLGEQYF.

The table lists this clonotype with a few counts. The V call is TRBV13, the J call TRBJ2-1, with 7 positions matching TRBD2. The germline V gene has CDR1 PRHDT and CDR2 FYEKMQ (reference sequence). There are 15 residues in the CDR3. J gave up 1 base and V 4 bases, and 4 bases lay outside the gene matches. The CDR3 region is CASSSSGKSYNEQFF. CDR3 in DNA: TGTGCCAGCAGCTCGAGCGGGAAATCCTACAATGAGCAGTTCTTC.

This clonotype was observed a few times. The chain uses TRBV27 and TRBJ2-1; TRBD2 matches 11 bases. The ends lost 3 bases at V and 10 bases at J; junction bases unmatched: 5. The V gene's germline CDR1 is MNHEY and CDR2 SMNVEV (reference sequence). The CDR3 extends over 14 amino acids. The CDR3 loop is CASSFTSGSGEQFF. The CDR3 DNA reads TGTGCCAGCAGTTTTACTAGCGGGAGCGGGGAGCAGTTCTTC.

Regarding this clonotype: The junction differs from germline at one of its ends, possibly a read error. CDR3 nucleotide sequence: TGTGCCAGCAGTTACCCGGACAGGGGGCTTACTGAAGCTTGCTTT. The encoded protein is CASSYPDRGLTEACF. V and J are TRBV6-2 or TRBV6-3 and TRBJ1-1; 11 nucleotides line up with TRBD1. CDR1 is MNHEY and CDR2 is SVGEGT in the germline V gene. CDR3 length: 15 residues.

This clonotype showed up just once. This rearrangement joins TRBV12-3 or TRBV12-4 to TRBJ2-7; D remains unclear. Trimming shortened V by 3 bases and J by 2 bases, and 8 bases separated the two germline ends. The CDR3 is made up of 13 amino acids. In DNA, the CDR3 is TGTGCCAGCAGTTTTATCGGTGCCTACGAGCAGTACTTC. Translated, it gives CASSFIGAYEQYF.

Note on this clonotype: A much larger clone is a single base away; this may be a read error. The chain uses TRBV10-3 and TRBJ2-7; a weak D match, TRBD1 (5 bases). The CDR3 contains 13 residues. V dropped 5 bases and J dropped 3 bases, with 11 bases sitting between them. From germline, CDR1 is ENHRY and CDR2 SYGVKD. CDR3 amino acids: CAISSETVYEQYF. DNA for the CDR3: TGTGCCATCAGTTCCGAGACAGTCTACGAGCAGTACTTC.

This clonotype was picked up many times. V gene TRBV20-1 combines with J gene TRBJ2-3; D perhaps matches TRBD2 (6 bases). The CDR3 covers 12 residues. Germline CDR1 is DFQATT and CDR2 is SNEGSKA (reference sequence). With 3 bases removed from V and 6 bases from J, the gap between germline ends came to 10 bases. CDR3 protein: CSASLAHDTQYF. CDR3 nucleotide sequence: TGCAGTGCTAGTCTAGCGCACGATACGCAGTATTTT.

The chain recombines TRBV28 with TRBJ1-2, with unresolved D. V lost 7 bases and J lost 5, with 14 bases in between. Looked up from germline, CDR1 is MDHEN and CDR2 is SYDVKM. This CDR3 is built from 13 residues. The chain's CDR3 is CASKAGALYGYTF. The CDR3 DNA reads TGTGCCAGCAAGGCCGGAGCCTTATATGGCTACACCTTC.